These 20 T cell receptor beta chains were all obtained from the same sample, sequenced in a study of shared clonotypes between healthy human individuals. Here immunoSEQ multiplex PCR was the method, and the copy in TCRdb shows in-frame clones only, minus some. The table includes 900,000 to 1,200,000 clones, around three quarters detected once. Sample: memory CD4+ T cells from PBMCs. Subset specified: CD45RA-negative fraction. The receptor set was obtained from a man between 18 and 35 years old in good health. Some clones in this sample may be carry-over from other donors' samples.

The J gene is TRBJ2-7, the V gene TRBV5-1, with D tentatively TRBD1 (7 bases). CDR1 and CDR2 (germline): SGHRS, YFSETQ. The CDR3 extends over 15 amino acids. Trimming cost V 3 bases and J 7 bases, with 20 bases left between them. The CDR3, as DNA: TGCGCCAGCAGCTGGGGGGACAGTTCCCAGTGGGAGCAGTACTTC. Translated, it gives CASSWGDSSQWEQYF. The complete variable domain, with remaining parts taken from reference TRBV5-1 and TRBJ2-7, reads KAGVTQTPRYLIKTRGQQVTLSCSPISGHRSVSWYQQTPGQGLQFLFEYFSETQRNKGNFPGRFSGRQFSNSRSEMNVSTLELGDSALYLCASSWGDSSQWEQYFGPGTRLTVT.

This clone has a single count. The chain uses TRBV5-6 and TRBJ1-2; D unresolved. Trimming left V 0 bases short and J 0 bases short, with 9 bases between. CDR1 is SGHDT, CDR2 YYEEEE, per germline. CDR3 size: 15 residues. The CDR3 nucleotides are TGTGCCAGCAGCTTGGAGGCACTTGCTAACTATGGCTACACCTTC. It codes for CASSLEALANYGYTF.

V and J are TRBV7-2 and TRBJ2-5, with D possibly TRBD2 on 6 matching bases. Deletions cut 2 bases from V and 7 bases from J, with 17 bases between. Germline V CDR1 and CDR2: SGHTA, FQGNSA. The CDR3 extends over 15 amino acids. The CDR3 DNA is TGTGCCAGCAGCTTACGGCGGGGCCTAGGTTCGACCCAGTACTTC. Protein product: CASSLRRGLGSTQYF. Combining the CDR3 with reference TRBV7-2 and TRBJ2-5 gives the whole variable domain GAGVSQSPSNKVTEKGKDVELRCDPISGHTALYWYRQSLGQGLEFLIYFQGNSAPDKSGLPSDRFSAERTGGSVSTLTIQRTQQEDSAVYLCASSLRRGLGSTQYFGPGTRLLVL.

Concerning this clone itself: A clone one base away is much larger, so this may be a read error. Other DNA sequences of this sample code for an identical CDR3. The rearrangement uses TRBV27 and TRBJ2-7; D might be TRBD1 (5 bases). The CDR3 is 13 residues long. Germline CDR1 and CDR2: MNHEY and SMNVEV (reference sequence). The CDR3 is CASSFRQGYEQYF. CDR3 nucleotides: TGCGCCAGCAGTTTTCGGCAGGGCTACGAGCAGTACTTC.

This clone was seen only a few times. The rearrangement links TRBV7-2 to TRBJ2-4, with a possible D match to TRBD2 (5 bases). The germline V and J ends were trimmed by 0 bases and 3 bases, with 12 bases remaining between them. CDR1 SGHTA and CDR2 FQGNSA come from the germline V gene. This CDR3 is built from 16 residues. The DNA for the CDR3 is TGTGCCAGCAGCTTAGCGCTTTCGAGGGTCAAAAACATTCAGTACTTC. Translated: CASSLALSRVKNIQYF.

The chain couples TRBV6-1 to TRBJ1-3, with D possibly TRBD1 on 5 matching bases. V was trimmed by 2 bases and J by 2 bases, leaving 16 bases between them. Germline values: CDR1 MNHNS, CDR2 SASEGT. This CDR3 is 17 amino acids long. CDR3 protein: CASSEWDSGIPGNTIYF. The CDR3 DNA sequence: TGTGCCAGCAGTGAATGGGACTCCGGGATTCCTGGAAACACCATATATTTT.

Turning to this clone: This may be a read error, as it is one base from a much larger clone. Within the sample, other DNA sequences also encode this same CDR3. The chain employs TRBV7-9 and TRBJ1-2; D gene ambiguous. The CDR3 has 13 residues. Per germline, CDR1 SEHNR and CDR2 FQNEAQ (reference sequence). Trimming took off 1 base at V and 8 bases at J, with 11 bases between the two ends. The CDR3 DNA reads TGTGCCAGCAGCTTAGAAGGAGGCTACGGCTACACCTTC. It translates to CASSLEGGYGYTF.

This chain links TRBV5-1 with TRBJ1-2, with unresolved D. Germline CDR1 is SGHRS and CDR2 is YFSETQ. V lost 0 bases, J lost 8 bases, and 11 bases lay in between. The CDR3 runs 13 residues. CDR3 nucleotides: TGCGCCAGCAGCTTGGCTCTGGGTGGCGGCTACACCTTC. This translates into CASSLALGGGYTF.

The chain couples TRBV27 to TRBJ2-6; weak D call: TRBD1 (5 bases). This CDR3 has 17 residues. The V and J ends lost 8 bases and 0 bases respectively, with 17 bases between them. Germline CDR1 reads MNHEY; CDR2 reads SMNVEV (reference sequence). The CDR3 here is CASSPQGPISGANVLTF. For the CDR3, the DNA is TGTGCCAGCTCTCCCCAGGGCCCCATCTCTGGGGCCAACGTCCTGACTTTC.

The chain combines TRBV11-2 with TRBJ2-5; possibly TRBD1 or TRBD2 for D (6 bases each). CDR1 and CDR2 from the germline V gene are SGHAT and FQNNGV. The CDR3 consists of 14 residues. Trimming took off 4 bases at V and 5 bases at J, with 14 bases between the two ends. CDR3 sequence reads: CASSSWTGAETQYF. The CDR3 nucleotides read TGTGCCAGCAGCTCCTGGACGGGGGCGGAGACCCAGTACTTC.

The chain is built from TRBV7-3 and TRBJ2-4, with 7 nucleotides matching TRBD1. The germline V gene encodes CDR1 SGHTA and CDR2 FQGTGA. The V gene end was trimmed by 5 bases and the J gene end by 2 bases; junction bases not matched to a gene: 18. CDR3 size: 19 residues. As DNA, the CDR3 is TGTGCCAGCAGCCCGACGGGCTCCGGGACAGCTAACACCAAAAACATTCAGTACTTC. It specifies CASSPTGSGTANTKNIQYF. The full variable domain, its missing parts supplied by reference TRBV7-3 and TRBJ2-4, is GAGVSQTPSNKVTEKGKYVELRCDPISGHTALYWYRQSLGQGPEFLIYFQGTGAADDSGLPNDRFFAVRPEGSVSTLKIQRTERGDSAVYLCASSPTGSGTANTKNIQYFGAGTRLSVL.

This clone appeared a single time. Other DNA sequences within the sample encode an identical CDR3. The chain joins TRBV9 to TRBJ2-3, with 7 positions matching TRBD2. The J segment lost 1 base and the V segment lost 2 bases, leaving 4 bases of the junction unmatched. The CDR3 extends over 15 amino acids. Germline-derived CDR1 and CDR2 are SGDLS and YYNGEE. CDR3 sequence: CASSVGGRGTDTQYF. The CDR3 DNA reads as TGTGCCAGCAGCGTCGGTGGGAGGGGCACAGATACGCAGTATTTT.

The chain combines TRBV6-1 with TRBJ2-5, with 13 bases fitting TRBD2. V shed 5 bases and J 5 bases; nucleotides not matched to a gene: 8. CDR1 and CDR2 (germline): MNHNS, SASEGT. The CDR3 length is 16 residues. The DNA of the CDR3 is TGTGCCAGCAGTAAAGGACTAGCGGGAGCGGGGGAGACCCAGTACTTC. This encodes CASSKGLAGAGETQYF.

The chain employs TRBV7-9 and TRBJ1-5; D is unclear. The CDR3 sequence is 12 residues long. Germline V CDR1 and CDR2: SEHNR, FQNEAQ (reference sequence). Trimming cost V 0 bases and J 6 bases, with 3 bases left between them. The CDR3 nucleotides read TGTGCCAGCAGCTTAGCCTCTCAGCCCCAGCATTTT. Encoded protein: CASSLASQPQHF.

This chain connects TRBV27 to TRBJ1-5, with D possibly matching TRBD1 (5 bases). This CDR3 spans 14 amino acids. V shed 6 bases and J shed 4 bases, with 13 bases lying between them. Germline V gene sequence: CDR1 MNHEY, CDR2 SMNVEV (reference sequence). Here the CDR3 DNA reads TGTGCCAGCAGACCGGGGCCTATAAATCAGCCCCAGCATTTT. Encoded protein: CASRPGPINQPQHF.

The V call is TRBV28, the J call TRBJ2-3; 7 bases line up with TRBD1. The V and J ends lost 2 bases and 1 base, in that order; junction bases with no gene match: 3. The germline V gene encodes CDR1 MDHEN and CDR2 SYDVKM. This CDR3 has 15 amino acids. The CDR3 reads CASSLTGAGTDTQYF. The CDR3 DNA reads as TGTGCCAGCAGTTTAACAGGGGCCGGCACAGATACGCAGTATTTT.

DNA for the CDR3: TGTGCCAGCAGTCCCGGGGGGCGCCATAATGAAAAACTGTTTTTT. Residues: CASSPGGRHNEKLFF. The gene calls are TRBV28 and TRBJ1-4; TRBD1 might be the D (6 bases). With 5 bases removed from V and 4 bases from J, the gap between germline ends came to 14 bases. This CDR3 has 15 residues. CDR1 and CDR2 from the germline V gene are MDHEN and SYDVKM.

As to this clone: Other DNA sequences in the same sample also yield this CDR3. The chain carries TRBV28 and TRBJ2-7; no firm D call. V gave up 5 bases and J gave up 3 bases, with 2 bases separating them. There are 10 residues in the CDR3. Germline CDR1 MDHEN, CDR2 SYDVKM. For the CDR3, the DNA is TGTGCCAGCAGTCGCTACGAGCAGTACTTC. Encoded protein: CASSRYEQYF.

This chain connects TRBV19 to TRBJ1-1; no clear D gene. The germline CDR1 and CDR2 sequences are LNHDA and SQIVND (reference sequence). The CDR3 spans 14 residues. V shed 6 bases and J shed 1 base, with 12 bases lying between them. The DNA of the CDR3 is TGTGCCAGTAGATTGCCGGGGAGGAACACTGAAGCTTTCTTT. Its translation: CASRLPGRNTEAFF.

Only a few counts were recorded for this clone. The chain joins TRBV7-9 to TRBJ2-6; D not resolved. Trimming stripped 3 bases from V and 0 bases from J, with 9 bases between. The CDR3 is 16 residues long. CDR1 and CDR2 from the germline V gene are SEHNR and FQNEAQ (reference sequence). The CDR3 is CASSFAQSSGANVLTF. CDR3 nucleotide sequence: TGTGCCAGCAGCTTTGCACAAAGCTCTGGGGCCAACGTCCTGACTTTC.